This TCR beta chain was sequenced for a study of cytomegalovirus exposure and HLA in healthy donors. A remark on this clone: Its antigen is still unknown.

PCR was performed using 60 Vbeta and 13 Jbeta primers. Sequencing used immunoSEQ multiplex PCR; TCRdb keeps in-frame clones, though not all of them. This table holds 100,000 to 120,000 clones, around 74% found once. The CDR3 totals 15 residues. V dropped 3 bases and J dropped 4; count of bases not matched to a gene: 6. Germline lookup yields CDR1 LNHNV and CDR2 YYDKDF (reference sequence). General study points: Earlier results showed most TCR beta V segments being productive about 87% or about 30% of the time. Evidence from a later analysis indicated that most CMV-associated TCR beta chains looked HLA-restricted.

Sequenced material: PBMCs. The receptor was derived from a woman aged 40 to 49 in good health and CMV-seropositive. The chain is built from TRBV15 and TRBJ1-2; 9 bases map to TRBD1. Written as DNA, the CDR3 is TGTGCCACCAGCAGGGTGGACAGGGGTTTCTATGGCTACACCTTC. Translating it yields CATSRVDRGFYGYTF.